One sample yielded the 6 T cell receptor beta chains listed below, sequenced in a study of OX40 agonist ivuxolimab in advanced cancers. Sequencing was performed with immunoSEQ multiplex PCR; in TCRdb, only in-frame clones are kept and a portion is missing. The sample has about 20,000 clones, around 78% seen once; the top ten hold just under 30%. This specimen was CD4+ or CD8+ T cells sorted from blood, taken in a trial of the OX40 agonist ivuxolimab. All receptors derive from an adult with an advanced solid tumor such as melanoma, head and neck, liver or kidney cancer.

This chain uses TRBV5-8 with TRBJ2-2; D is possibly TRBD2 (5 bases). This CDR3 is built from 16 residues. Trimming cost V 4 bases and J 1 base, with 14 bases left between them. Per germline, CDR1 SGHTS and CDR2 YDEGEE. Here the CDR3 DNA reads TGTGCCAGCAGCCTATTCGGTGGAGGGAACACCGGGGAGCTGTTTTTT. This encodes CASSLFGGGNTGELFF.

This chain links TRBV27 with TRBJ1-5; D call uncertain. CDR1 and CDR2 (germline): MNHEY, SMNVEV (reference sequence). Trimming pared 6 bases from V and 6 bases from J, leaving 21 bases between. The CDR3 is 16 residues long. CDR3 residues: CASSPSAPNVVQPQHF. CDR3 in DNA: TGTGCCAGCAGCCCGTCAGCCCCCAACGTGGTTCAGCCCCAGCATTTT.

The chain links TRBV6-5 to TRBJ2-7; TRBD1 is a possible D gene (6 bases). Germline values: CDR1 MNHEY, CDR2 SVGAGI. The germline V and J ends were trimmed by 5 bases and 1 base, with 9 bases remaining between them. The CDR3 runs 13 residues. CDR3 residues: CASSRDTSYEQYF. Written as DNA, the CDR3 is TGTGCCAGCAGTCGGGACACGTCCTACGAGCAGTACTTC.

The chain recombines TRBV4-3 with TRBJ2-2; weak D call: TRBD2 (5 bases). With 3 bases removed from V and 6 bases from J, the gap between germline ends came to 11 bases. Germline V gene data show CDR1 as LGHNA and CDR2 as YSLEER. The CDR3 totals 14 residues. The chain's CDR3 is CASSHLLGAGELFF. CDR3 DNA sequence: TGCGCCAGCAGCCACCTCCTCGGGGCCGGGGAGCTGTTTTTT.

The chain links TRBV7-8 to TRBJ2-1; 8 bases agree with TRBD2. CDR3 size: 15 residues. Germline V gene data show CDR1 as SGHVS and CDR2 as FQNEAQ. V trimming: 2 bases; J trimming: 2 bases; junction bases outside the gene matches: 2. For the CDR3, the DNA is TGTGCCAGCAGCTTAATCGGGAGGGCCTACAATGAGCAGTTCTTC. It is translated as CASSLIGRAYNEQFF.

This clone showed up just a few times. The chain recombines TRBV4-3 with TRBJ2-1; TRBD2 agrees at 11 bases. Trimming at V came to 1 base and at J to 7 bases, leaving 6 bases not matched to a gene. Germline CDR1 is LGHNA and CDR2 is YSLEER. The CDR3 length is 16 residues. The CDR3 coding sequence is TGCGCCAGCAGCCAAGGCCATAGCGGGGGGGCAAATGAGCAGTTCTTC. Protein product: CASSQGHSGGANEQFF.